This TCR beta chain was identified during a study of shared clonotypes between healthy human individuals (dated by TCRdb to the early 2020s). Regarding the study in general: Three men and two women, aged 18 to 49 years, made up the cohort. For each donor, CD4 naive and CD4 memory were each run on three plates, CD8 naive on two plates, and CD8 memory on one plate. To estimate repertoire size and how much clonotype sharing occurs between individuals, the study deeply sequenced the blood TCR repertoires of several healthy adults. To increase sequencing depth and limit assay-specific biases, TCR repertoire library preparation and sequencing were carried out by different laboratories using diverse techniques. Each donor's leukapheresis produced roughly between roughly 0.85 and 9.5 billion PBMCs. Findings and caveats that apply to the study as a whole: Pairwise subsampling indicated that sequencing depth was expected to affect the degree of clonotype sharing among donors. The genetic and exposure-history diversity represented was limited by the small number of donors. Larger estimated clonotype richness was generally found for naive subsets than for memory subsets. Across four donors, 4.5% to 6.5% of naive CD4, approximately 3.5% of naive CD8, about 2.3% of memory CD4, and about 0.4% of memory CD8 clonotypes were shared. Compared with non-shared clonotypes, the clonotypes found in all four sorted-subset donors had higher generation probabilities. Only blood was sampled, and tissue TCR repertoires likely differ from those in blood. Rarefaction of sorted-subset datasets indicated incomplete sequencing despite the large sequencing depth.

Note on this clone: The target of this receptor is not known. Per-nucleotide qualities are absent, and no much larger clonotype sits a single base away.

For the CD8 naive samples, CD45RO-negative cells were positively selected for CCR7, yielding a CD45RA+CCR7+ population from which TemRA cells were excluded. Healthy HIV-negative adults with no recently reported acute infections or vaccinations were included as donors. Every donor was a Caucasian adult residing in Nashville, Tennessee, USA. Blood was obtained by leukapheresis, after which PBMCs were separated by Ficoll-Histopaque density gradient centrifugation and cryopreserved in liquid nitrogen vapor phase. Analytical flow cytometry was used to check the purity and quantity of every magnetically sorted T cell population. Genomic DNA was isolated from every sorted fraction and measured by UV absorbance on a Nanodrop 2000c. According to the germline V gene, CDR1 reads MDHEN and CDR2 reads SYDVKM. Trimming takes 5 bases from V and 5 bases from J, and the germline ends sit 15 bases apart. Inclusive of the bounding cysteine and phenylalanine, the CDR3 is 14 residues long. The retained sequence is limited to the CDR3, 42 bases, with the frame set at the first base.

Using the deep immunoSEQ assay, TCR CDR3 regions were amplified from genomic DNA by multiplex PCR. Extracted genomic DNA from each cell subset was spread evenly across all wells of several immunoSEQ 96-well plates, with each plate serving as a replicate. For sorted subsets, about 200 ng genomic DNA, equal to approximately 30,000 T cell genomes, was loaded into each replicate PCR. Purified libraries were quantified with a Qubit 3.0 fluorometer, sized on a Bioanalyzer 2100, and re-quantified with the KAPA Library Quantification kit. Each immunoSEQ 96-well plate was sequenced on its own single-read 150-cycle Illumina NextSeq 550 flow cell. From the authors' description of their analysis: The immunoSEQ output contained only junctional sequences without quality scores, so filtering could not match that applied to full-length reads. Sequences were annotated with PyIR, a Python wrapper for IgBLAST v1.9, and V/J genes and CDR3 were assigned using IMGT germline references. Any read was removed if the V/J assignment was weak (E-value above 1e-6), the CDR3 was missing, or the read contained stop codons, out-of-frame junctions, or ambiguous translated residues. V3J clonotypes were defined as sequences sharing the same inferred V gene, J gene, and CDR3 amino acid sequence. Percentage overlap between repertoires was computed as shared unique clonotypes divided by the size of the smaller repertoire. Richness of each repertoire was evaluated using RTK rarefaction, the Chao1 estimator, and Recon v2.1 estimates of unobserved clonotypes. Generation probabilities were computed with OLGA for all TCRbeta clonotypes obtained by the gDNA method from a handful of donors. Imported from immuneACCESS, the table was reduced by TCRdb to in-frame sequences with V and J called. These copies leave out some clones; in studies compared against another copy, an unresolved V gene accounts for under half, and the cause of the remainder is not known. V and J calls plus clone size are reproduced from that table; the DNA served to infer D and trimming. The table for this sample lists about 820,000 clones; 80% to 95% of them were counted only once. Of the sample, 24% is held by the ten largest clones.

The chain joins TRBV28 to TRBJ2-5; tentative D gene TRBD2, with 7 bases matching. This receptor was obtained from a man aged 25-40 years in good health. Sequencing was performed on naive CD8+ T cells sorted from blood. In the paper's terms, the cell subset or site label means: CD45RA+CCR7+. CDR3 protein: CASSIGGGVETQYF. The nucleotide sequence is given as TGTGCCAGCAGTATAGGGGGGGGTGTGGAGACCCAGTACTTC.